A selection of T cell receptor beta chains follows, all from one sample in a study of cytomegalovirus exposure and HLA in healthy donors. Sequenced by immunoSEQ multiplex PCR; TCRdb stores in-frame clones only, minus some. In the table there are 53,000 or so clones, over 60% of which are singletons. Source material: PBMCs. The receptors originated from a man under 40 in good health and CMV-seropositive. The CDR3 runs from the conserved cysteine through the conserved F or W. D genes are given only for firm matches. Not every row has a clone size; where given, it reads once, few, many or a size class.

V gene	clone size	D gene	J gene	CDR3 protein	CDR3 DNA
TRBV18	.	.	TRBJ2-5	CASSPGAEQETQYF	TGTGCCAGCTCACCGGGAGCGGAACAAGAGACCCAGTACTTC
TRBV9	.	.	TRBJ2-2	CASSVAGDPTGELFF	TGTGCCAGCAGCGTAGCAGGGGACCCCACCGGGGAGCTGTTTTTT
TRBV7-8	.	.	TRBJ1-1	CASSLGGVPFF	TGTGCCAGCAGCCTCGGCGGGGTACCTTTCTTT
TRBV7-9	.	.	TRBJ1-1	CASSSPGGMNTEAFF	TGTGCCAGCAGCTCCCCTGGGGGGATGAACACTGAAGCTTTCTTT
TRBV4-2	.	.	TRBJ1-3	CASSQESGVGNTIYF	TGTGCCAGCAGCCAAGAATCAGGGGTTGGAAACACCATATATTTT
TRBV2	.	.	TRBJ2-3	CASPAVNTQYF	TGTGCCAGCCCAGCGGTGAATACGCAGTATTTT
TRBV13	.	.	TRBJ1-6	CASSLRGARNSPLHF	TGTGCCAGCAGCTTACGGGGGGCGAGGAATTCACCCCTCCACTTT
TRBV2	.	.	TRBJ1-3	CASRRGLSSEGNTIYF	TGTGCCAGCAGAAGGGGACTGAGCTCAGAGGGAAACACCATATATTTT
TRBV4-1	few	.	TRBJ1-2	CASSQEPQGNYGYTF	TGCGCCAGCAGCCAAGAACCGCAGGGAAACTATGGCTACACCTTC
TRBV7-7	.	.	TRBJ2-3	CASSSGGGLSTQYF	TGTGCTAGCAGCTCTGGGGGGGGCCTGAGTACGCAGTATTTT
TRBV4-1	.	TRBD2	TRBJ2-3	CASSQGGLAGTTDTQYF	TGCGCCAGCAGCCAGGGTGGACTAGCGGGGACCACAGATACGCAGTATTTT
TRBV28	.	TRBD1	TRBJ1-6	CASSQGTASYNSPLHF	TGTGCCAGCAGTCAAGGGACAGCCTCCTATAATTCACCCCTCCACTTT
TRBV2	few	.	TRBJ1-5	CASSEWGSDNQPQHF	TGTGCCAGCAGTGAATGGGGCAGCGATAATCAGCCCCAGCATTTT
TRBV7-2	.	.	TRBJ2-5	CASTPGVQETQYF	TGTGCCAGCACCCCGGGGGTTCAAGAGACCCAGTACTTC
TRBV14	.	TRBD1	TRBJ2-3	CASSQDLGTAISTDTQYF	TGTGCCAGCAGCCAAGATCTAGGGACAGCGATTAGCACAGATACGCAGTATTTT
TRBV9	.	.	TRBJ1-3	CASSVGTPGNTIYF	TGTGCCAGCAGCGTCGGGACACCCGGAAACACCATATATTTT
TRBV29-1	few	TRBD1	TRBJ1-3	CSAQGGQRNTIYF	TGCAGCGCACAGGGGGGACAAAGAAACACCATATATTTT
TRBV5-4	few	TRBD2	TRBJ2-3	CASSLEGWRGAADTQYF	TGTGCCAGCAGCTTGGAGGGTTGGCGGGGGGCCGCAGATACGCAGTATTTT
TRBV7-9	few	TRBD1	TRBJ1-5	CASSPQGTNQPQHF	TGTGCCAGCAGCCCACAGGGGACCAATCAGCCCCAGCATTTT
TRBV10-3	.	TRBD1	TRBJ2-7	CANSGQAYEQYF	TGTGCCAATTCCGGACAGGCCTACGAGCAGTACTTC
TRBV7-9	.	TRBD2	TRBJ2-7	CASSPSGGYEQYF	TGTGCCAGCAGCCCCTCGGGGGGTTACGAGCAGTACTTC
TRBV28	.	TRBD1	TRBJ2-7	CASSLRGQGKSYEQYF	TGTGCCAGCAGTCTACGTGGACAGGGGAAGTCCTACGAGCAGTACTTC